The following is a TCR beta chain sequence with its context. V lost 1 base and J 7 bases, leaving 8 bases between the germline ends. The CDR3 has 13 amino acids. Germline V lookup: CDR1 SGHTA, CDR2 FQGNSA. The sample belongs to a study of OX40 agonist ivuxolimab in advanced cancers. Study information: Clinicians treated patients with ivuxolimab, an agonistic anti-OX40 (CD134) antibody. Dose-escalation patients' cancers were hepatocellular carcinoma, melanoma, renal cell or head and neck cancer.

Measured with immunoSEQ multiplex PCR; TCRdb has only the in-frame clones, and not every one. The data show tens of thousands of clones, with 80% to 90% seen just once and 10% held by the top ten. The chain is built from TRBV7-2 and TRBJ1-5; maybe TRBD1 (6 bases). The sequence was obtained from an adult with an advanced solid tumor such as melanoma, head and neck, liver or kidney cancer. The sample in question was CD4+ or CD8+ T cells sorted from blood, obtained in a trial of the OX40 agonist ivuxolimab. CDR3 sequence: CASSLGGAQPQHF. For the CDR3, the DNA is TGTGCCAGCAGCTTAGGGGGGGCCCAGCCCCAGCATTTT.